The 29 T cell receptor beta chains reported below all come from one sample, sequenced in a study of T cell changes during pregnancy in multiple sclerosis. Sequencing was performed with immunoSEQ multiplex PCR; in TCRdb, only in-frame clones are kept and a portion is missing. The profile covers about 71,000 clones, with approximately 92% appearing a single time and 0.95% to 1.5% taken by the ten largest. The starting material was peripheral blood, obtained in the third trimester of pregnancy. All receptors derive from a female donor with multiple sclerosis, enrolled in a pregnancy study.

The chain carries TRBV7-2 and TRBJ2-2; 8 nucleotides line up with TRBD2. The germline gives CDR1 SGHTA, CDR2 FQGNSA. The CDR3 is made up of 16 amino acids. V dropped 1 base and J dropped 4; count of bases not matched to a gene: 5. This CDR3 is CASSLEGSGSTGELFF. DNA for the CDR3: TGTGCCAGCAGCTTAGAAGGCAGCGGGAGCACCGGGGAGCTGTTTTTT.

This chain joins TRBV18 and TRBJ2-7; 7 bases are a match to TRBD1. Germline assignment: CDR1 KGHSH and CDR2 LQKENI. The V segment lost 0 bases and the J segment 3 bases; nucleotides outside the gene matches: 2. The CDR3 spans 14 residues. For the CDR3, the DNA is TGTGCCAGCTCACCACCGGGACAGATCTACGAGCAGTACTTC. Protein sequence: CASSPPGQIYEQYF.

CDR3 loop: CASRTGTSLFKTQYF. The CDR3 DNA sequence: TGTGCCAGCAGAACCGGGACTAGCCTGTTTAAGACCCAGTACTTC. V gene TRBV2 combines with J gene TRBJ2-5; 9 positions agree with TRBD2. Germline trimming cut 6 bases from V and 6 bases from J; bases unmatched to any gene: 11. Germline CDR1 is SNHLY and CDR2 is FYNNEI. CDR3 length: 15 residues.

The CDR3 loop reads CASSPGAGANVLTF. The CDR3 bases are TGTGCCAGCAGCCCAGGGGCCGGGGCCAACGTCCTGACTTTC. The chain employs TRBV25-1 and TRBJ2-6; TRBD1 might be the D (6 bases). The CDR3 has 14 amino acids. The V gene's germline CDR1 is MGHDK and CDR2 SYGVNS. The V and J ends lost 6 bases and 4 bases respectively, with 10 bases between them.

The chain couples TRBV14 to TRBJ2-2, with D uncertain. This CDR3 is built from 14 residues. Trimming shortened V by 2 bases and J by 2 bases, and 6 bases separated the two germline ends. Germline CDR1 is SGHDN and CDR2 is FVKESK. Here the CDR3 DNA reads TGTGCCAGCAGCCAACTAGTCAACACCGGGGAGCTGTTTTTT. It translates to CASSQLVNTGELFF.

The chain carries TRBV7-2 and TRBJ2-7; possibly TRBD2 for D (6 bases). CDR3 size: 15 residues. Trimming cost V 6 bases and J 0 bases, with 15 bases left between them. Per the germline V gene, CDR1 is SGHTA and CDR2 is FQGNSA. CDR3: CASRQGLPPSYEQYF. The CDR3 bases are TGTGCCAGCAGGCAGGGACTCCCTCCCTCCTACGAGCAGTACTTC.

V is TRBV28 and J is TRBJ2-7; TRBD1 matches 9 bases. Trimming took 7 bases from V and 3 from J; bases not matched to a gene: 4. Germline CDR1 and CDR2: MDHEN and SYDVKM. The CDR3 spans 13 residues. CDR3 region: CASMGQGNYEQYF. DNA of the CDR3: TGTGCCAGCATGGGACAGGGTAACTACGAGCAGTACTTC.

The chain recombines TRBV20-1 with TRBJ2-3; D is undetermined. CDR3 length: 11 amino acids. Deletions cut 4 bases from V and 4 bases from J, with 6 bases between. CDR1 DFQATT and CDR2 SNEGSKA come from the germline V gene (reference sequence). In DNA form, the CDR3 reads TGCAGTGCTACCGAGGCAGATACGCAGTATTTT. It encodes CSATEADTQYF.

This clone appeared a single time. V and J are TRBV7-2 and TRBJ1-4; TRBD1 agrees at 12 bases. V lost 0 bases to trimming and J lost 10 bases; unmatched junction nucleotides: 9. CDR3 length: 17 residues. Germline values: CDR1 SGHTA, CDR2 FQGNSA. The DNA for the CDR3 is TGTGCCAGCAGCTTAGCAGGGACAGGGGGCGGTAAGGGAAAACTGTTTTTT. This translates into CASSLAGTGGGKGKLFF.

This chain uses TRBV7-6 with TRBJ2-3; 12 nucleotides align to TRBD1. The CDR3 sequence is 15 residues long. V was pared by 3 bases and J by 4 bases, with 2 bases of the junction left unmatched. Germline V gives CDR1 SGHVS, CDR2 FNYEAQ. CDR3 in amino acids: CASSFGTGGPDTQYF. The CDR3 DNA reads TGTGCCAGCAGCTTCGGGACAGGGGGCCCAGATACGCAGTATTTT.

The gene calls are TRBV19 and TRBJ2-1; 7 bases fit TRBD2. The germline V gene encodes CDR1 LNHDA and CDR2 SQIVND (reference sequence). Trimming removed 3 bases from V and 4 bases from J; junction bases left unmatched: 0. CDR3 length equals 13 residues. CDR3 sequence: CASSIGGYNEQFF. DNA of the CDR3: TGTGCCAGTAGTATCGGGGGGTACAATGAGCAGTTCTTC.

Relative to its sample, this clone is medium-sized (0.01 to 0.1%). The chain couples TRBV28 to TRBJ1-3; weak D call: TRBD1 (5 bases). V was cut by 2 bases and J by 1 base, with 6 bases left in between. The germline gives CDR1 MDHEN, CDR2 SYDVKM. The CDR3 has 14 residues. The CDR3 sequence: CASSLRGSGNTIYF. The CDR3, as DNA: TGTGCCAGCAGTTTAAGGGGTTCTGGAAACACCATATATTTT.

The chain recombines TRBV4-1 with TRBJ2-5, with TRBD2 matching 11 bases. Germline lookup yields CDR1 MGHRA and CDR2 YSYEKL. V shed 2 bases and J 3 bases; nucleotides not matched to a gene: 8. The CDR3 totals 17 residues. The CDR3 protein is CASSQRTSGRWEETQYF. CDR3 DNA: TGCGCCAGCAGCCAAAGAACTAGCGGGAGATGGGAAGAGACCCAGTACTTC.

This rearrangement joins TRBV18 to TRBJ1-5; no definite D call. The CDR3 is made up of 14 amino acids. The germline gives CDR1 KGHSH, CDR2 LQKENI. Trimming pared 6 bases from V and 2 bases from J, leaving 11 bases between. The chain's CDR3 is CASSAAGGNQPQHF. The CDR3 DNA follows: TGTGCCAGCTCCGCCGCCGGAGGCAATCAGCCCCAGCATTTT.

The chain uses TRBV28 and TRBJ1-2; TRBD1 aligns across 7 bases. Germline CDR1 and CDR2: MDHEN and SYDVKM. V lost 4 bases, J lost 0 bases, and 5 bases stayed unmatched. This CDR3 has 15 residues. As DNA, the CDR3 is TGTGCCAGCAGTTATGGGACAGACCCTAACTATGGCTACACCTTC. This gives the protein CASSYGTDPNYGYTF.

The chain is built from TRBV7-9 and TRBJ2-1, with D perhaps TRBD2 (5 bases). The CDR3 is 13 amino acids. The V end was cut by 1 base, the J end by 7 bases, with 8 bases between. The germline V gene has CDR1 SEHNR and CDR2 FQNEAQ (reference sequence). CDR3 loop: CASSLGSANEQFF. The CDR3 nucleotides are TGTGCCAGCAGCTTAGGTAGCGCGAATGAGCAGTTCTTC.

The J gene is TRBJ1-2, the V gene TRBV27, with D uncertain. The CDR3 is made up of 14 amino acids. Germline-derived CDR1 and CDR2 are MNHEY and SMNVEV (reference sequence). Trimming removed 0 bases at V and 6 bases at J, with 11 bases between. CDR3 amino acids: CASSLSGNFDGYTF. CDR3 bases: TGTGCCAGCAGTTTATCCGGGAATTTTGATGGCTACACCTTC.

This chain uses TRBV10-3 with TRBJ1-2; tentative D call: TRBD1 (6 bases). V lost 5 bases and J 3 bases, leaving 13 bases between the germline ends. There are 14 residues in the CDR3. Germline CDR1 reads ENHRY; CDR2 reads SYGVKD. CDR3 amino acids: CAISSRGEDYGYTF. The CDR3 DNA is TGTGCCATCAGTAGCAGGGGCGAGGACTATGGCTACACCTTC.

The gene calls are TRBV9 and TRBJ2-1; 10 bases map to TRBD2. The CDR3 is made up of 13 amino acids. V lost 3 bases, J lost 7 bases, and 1 base stayed unmatched. CDR1 and CDR2 (germline): SGDLS, YYNGEE. The DNA of the CDR3 is TGTGCCAGCAGCGCTAGCGGGAGAAATGAGCAGTTCTTC. Protein sequence: CASSASGRNEQFF.

The chain couples TRBV6-6 to TRBJ1-3; no clear D. V lost 6 bases, J lost 4 bases, and 7 bases lay in between. Germline-derived CDR1 and CDR2 are MNHNY and SVGAGI (reference sequence). This CDR3 is 12 amino acids long. CDR3 DNA: TGTGCCAGCAGCTTGGCCGGAAACACCATATATTTT. The encoded protein is CASSLAGNTIYF.

The chain uses TRBV4-3 and TRBJ2-4; 8 bases fit TRBD1. V lost 4 bases, J lost 6 bases, and 8 bases stayed unmatched. The CDR3 is made up of 15 amino acids. Germline V lookup: CDR1 LGHNA, CDR2 YSLEER. For the CDR3, the DNA is TGCGCCAGCAGCCGAACACAGGGGGTCGGAAACATTCAGTACTTC. It yields the protein CASSRTQGVGNIQYF.

The chain carries TRBV18 and TRBJ2-1; tentatively, D is TRBD1 (6 bases). Trimming took 3 bases from V and 2 from J, leaving 11 bases between them. The V gene's germline CDR1 is KGHSH and CDR2 LQKENI. The CDR3 spans 15 residues. This CDR3 reads CASSPGRGTYNEQFF. Written as DNA, the CDR3 is TGTGCCAGCTCACCGGGCAGGGGTACCTACAATGAGCAGTTCTTC.

The rearrangement links TRBV7-9 to TRBJ2-5; 9 bases agree with TRBD1. Germline CDR1 and CDR2: SEHNR and FQNEAQ (reference sequence). The CDR3 spans 13 residues. The J segment lost 5 bases and the V segment lost 5 bases, leaving 3 bases of the junction unmatched. DNA for the CDR3: TGTGCCAGCAGCCCCGACAGGGGGGAGACCCAGTACTTC. It is translated as CASSPDRGETQYF.

The genes are TRBV5-1 and TRBJ2-5; 7 nucleotides line up with TRBD1. The CDR3 loop spans 14 amino acids. After removal of 3 bases from V and 5 bases from J, the junction contained 7 bases not matched to a gene. Germline V gives CDR1 SGHRS, CDR2 YFSETQ. The CDR3 nucleotides are TGCGCCAGCAGCTCGGCGACAGGGATCGAGACCCAGTACTTC. This gives the protein CASSSATGIETQYF.

J is TRBJ2-1 and V is TRBV27; perhaps TRBD1 as D (6 bases). V was clipped by 5 bases and J by 5 bases, with 13 bases between them. This CDR3 is 14 amino acids long. Germline loops: CDR1 MNHEY, CDR2 SMNVEV (reference sequence). As DNA, the CDR3 is TGTGCCAGCAGTCCCCCCCGGACAGACAATGAGCAGTTCTTC. Translating gives CASSPPRTDNEQFF.

The rearrangement uses TRBV5-1 and TRBJ1-4, with a tentative D call TRBD1 (6 bases). The CDR3 extends over 14 amino acids. V lost 2 bases, J lost 8 bases, and 13 bases lay in between. The germline CDR1 and CDR2 sequences are SGHRS and YFSETQ. In DNA, the CDR3 is TGCGCCAGCAGCTTTAACAGTCAGGGGGAAAAACTGTTTTTT. Translating it yields CASSFNSQGEKLFF.

The gene calls are TRBV13 and TRBJ2-5; 9 bases are a match to TRBD1. V lost 5 bases, J lost 5 bases, and 12 bases stayed unmatched. The length of the CDR3 is 16 residues. The germline V gene has CDR1 PRHDT and CDR2 FYEKMQ (reference sequence). In nucleotides, the CDR3 is TGTGCCAGCAGCCGCTGGGACAGGGTGACTGGGGAGACCCAGTACTTC. Its protein product is CASSRWDRVTGETQYF.

J is TRBJ2-2 and V is TRBV5-6, with a tentative D call TRBD2 (6 bases). The V end was cut by 5 bases, the J end by 7 bases, with 21 bases between. Germline CDR1 is SGHDT and CDR2 is YYEEEE. The CDR3 runs 16 residues. Written as DNA, the CDR3 is TGTGCCAGCAGTCTTATCCCGGGACTCCGACGCGGGGAGCTGTTTTTT. This encodes CASSLIPGLRRGELFF.

The chain joins TRBV5-1 to TRBJ1-1; D remains ambiguous. The CDR3 totals 13 residues. Trimming left V 4 bases short and J 5 bases short, with 12 bases between. CDR1 is SGHRS and CDR2 is YFSETQ in the germline V gene. The CDR3 here is CASSQEIRTEAFF. CDR3 nucleotides: TGCGCCAGCAGCCAGGAAATTCGAACTGAAGCTTTCTTT.